This T cell receptor (beta chain) was found in a study of T cells in Graves' hyperthyroidism and ophthalmopathy. Study results and caveats: Also found in blood were most expanded thyroid clonotypes above 0.001. Ophthalmopathy, as predicted by the model, came a median about seven months after the prediction.

CDR1 and CDR2 (germline): MNHEY, SMNVEV (reference sequence). The CDR3 has 13 residues. V was shortened by 9 bases and J by 1 base, with 11 bases between the two germline ends. In the case of this clonotype: The antigen is unknown.

TCR beta CDR3 regions were amplified from RNA. RT-PCR in the first round (using the HTBI primer set) targeted the TCR CDR3. TCRdb recomputed calls from the multiplex PCR reads with MiXCR, one row per CDR3 protein. The sample has approximately 520,000 distinct CDR3 sequences, approximately 25% seen once; the top ten hold around 11%. From more than 9.5 ml of fresh peripheral blood, PBMCs were isolated. The specimen sequenced was blood. This TCR was recovered from a woman in her thirties with Graves' ophthalmopathy. The rearrangement joins TRBV27 to TRBJ2-3, with D perhaps TRBD1 (5 bases). CDR3 bases: TGTGCCAGTATAGGGGCTGGCACAGATACGCAGTATTTT. Protein product: CASIGAGTDTQYF.